Presented here are 10 T cell receptor beta chains from one specimen sequenced in a study of blood T cells in healthy people across ages. Alongside a J-beta primer mix, a sample-barcoded 5' primer served in a second PCR lasting about 7 to 12 cycles. MiXCR, run by TCRdb on the 5' RACE reads, gives a single entry per CDR3 protein. The sample contains about 640,000 distinct CDR3 sequences, roughly 50% of which appear only once. Source material: blood. The source of these receptors is a man in his sixties in good health.

The chain joins TRBV20-1 to TRBJ2-5, with no clear D. Germline-derived CDR1 and CDR2 are DFQATT and SNEGSKA (reference sequence). Trimming removed 5 bases at V and 2 bases at J, with 15 bases between. This CDR3 region has 14 residues. CDR3 coding DNA: TGCAGTGCTTCTCGACGAGTTAGGCAAGAGACCCAGTACTTC. It yields the protein CSASRRVRQETQYF.

This clonotype has more than one count but fewer than ten. The V call is TRBV29-1, the J call TRBJ2-3; 7 nucleotides align to TRBD2. Germline V CDR1 and CDR2: SQVTM, ANQGSEA. This CDR3 spans 14 amino acids. The V segment lost 1 base and the J segment 4 bases; nucleotides outside the gene matches: 5. CDR3 DNA sequence: TGCAGCGTTGAAGTGGCGGGGGTCGCAGATACGCAGTATTTT. It translates to CSVEVAGVADTQYF.

V usage is TRBV9 and J usage is TRBJ1-1, with D possibly matching TRBD1 (6 bases). CDR3 length: 16 amino acids. Trimming pared 0 bases from V and 2 bases from J, leaving 14 bases between. Germline values: CDR1 SGDLS, CDR2 YYNGEE. The CDR3: CASSVGPGAVNTEAFF. Here the CDR3 DNA reads TGTGCCAGCAGCGTAGGGCCGGGGGCCGTAAACACTGAAGCTTTCTTT.

This clonotype was observed once. CDR3 in DNA: TGCAGCGGACTCGGGACAGCTTCCTACGAGCAGTTCTTC. Its translation is CSGLGTASYEQFF. The rearrangement links TRBV29-1 to TRBJ2-1; TRBD1 agrees at 7 bases. Germline CDR1 and CDR2: SQVTM and ANQGSEA. J lost 10 bases, V lost 7 bases, and 13 bases had no gene match. CDR3 length: 13 amino acids.

The chain is built from TRBV12-3 or TRBV12-4 and TRBJ2-3; 8 bases are shared with TRBD2. J lost 2 bases, V lost 0 bases, and 7 bases had no gene match. CDR3 length: 17 residues. The CDR3 protein is CASSLALTSGATDTQYF. The DNA for the CDR3 is TGTGCCAGCAGTTTAGCGCTTACTAGCGGAGCCACAGATACGCAGTATTTT.

This clonotype showed up just a few times. The chain links TRBV29-1 to TRBJ2-5, with a possible D match to TRBD1 (6 bases). The CDR3 spans 12 residues. Germline assignment: CDR1 SQVTM and CDR2 ANQGSEA. V was cut by 6 bases and J by 1 base, with 9 bases left in between. CDR3 coding DNA: TGCAGCGTGAGGACAGTCCAAGAGACCCAGTACTTC. Translated, it gives CSVRTVQETQYF.

The genes are TRBV12-3 or TRBV12-4 and TRBJ1-5; D is perhaps TRBD1 (5 bases). The ends were cut back, 6 bases at V and 3 bases at J, with 12 bases in the middle. The CDR3 has 14 amino acids. Here the CDR3 DNA reads TGTGCCAGCAGCCCTCAGGGAGACAATCAGCCCCAGCATTTT. It specifies CASSPQGDNQPQHF.

The chain joins TRBV6-2 or TRBV6-3 to TRBJ2-7; D not resolved. Germline V gene sequence: CDR1 MNHEY, CDR2 SVGEGT. This CDR3 is 12 amino acids long. Trimming took off 5 bases at V and 4 bases at J, with 9 bases between the two ends. CDR3: CASSTLSYEQYF. DNA for the CDR3: TGTGCCAGCAGTACCCTATCTTACGAGCAGTACTTC.

CDR3 coding DNA: TGTGCCAGCAGTGAAGCGGCTTCCTACAATGAGCAGTTCTTC. Translation gives CASSEAASYNEQFF. The gene calls are TRBV6-1 and TRBJ2-1; D ambiguous. This CDR3 contains 14 residues. CDR1 is MNHNS and CDR2 is SASEGT in the germline V gene. Trimming left V 0 bases short and J 1 base short, with 4 bases between.

This chain uses TRBV20-1 with TRBJ2-3; no reliable D call. Germline V CDR1 and CDR2: DFQATT, SNEGSKA (reference sequence). CDR3 size: 12 residues. The V gene lost 6 bases and the J gene lost 1 base, with 8 bases spanning the gap. The CDR3 nucleotides read TGCAGTGCCTCTCAGCGCACAGATACGCAGTATTTT. It specifies CSASQRTDTQYF.